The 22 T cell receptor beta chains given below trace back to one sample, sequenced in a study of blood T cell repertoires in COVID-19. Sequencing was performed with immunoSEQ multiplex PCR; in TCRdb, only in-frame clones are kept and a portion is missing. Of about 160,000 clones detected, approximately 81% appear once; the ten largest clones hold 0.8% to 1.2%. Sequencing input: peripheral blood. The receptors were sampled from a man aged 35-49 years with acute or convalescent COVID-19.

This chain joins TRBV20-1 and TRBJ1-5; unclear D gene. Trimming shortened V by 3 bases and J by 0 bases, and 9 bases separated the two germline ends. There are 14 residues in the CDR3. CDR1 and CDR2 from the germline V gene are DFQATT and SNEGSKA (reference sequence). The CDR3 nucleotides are TGCAGTGCTAGTGCCGGGGATAGCAATCAGCCCCAGCATTTT. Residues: CSASAGDSNQPQHF.

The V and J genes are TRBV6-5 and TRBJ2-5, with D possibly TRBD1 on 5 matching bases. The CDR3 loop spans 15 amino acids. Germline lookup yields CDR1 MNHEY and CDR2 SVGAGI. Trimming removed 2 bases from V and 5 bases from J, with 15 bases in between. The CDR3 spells CASSYRGRGAETQYF. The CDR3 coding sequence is TGTGCCAGCAGTTACAGGGGTAGGGGCGCGGAGACCCAGTACTTC.

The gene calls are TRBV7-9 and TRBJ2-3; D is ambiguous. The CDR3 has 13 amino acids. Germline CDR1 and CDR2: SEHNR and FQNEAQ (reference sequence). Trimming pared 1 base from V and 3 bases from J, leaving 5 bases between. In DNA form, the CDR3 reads TGTGCCAGCAGCTTAGGTTCAACAGATACGCAGTATTTT. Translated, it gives CASSLGSTDTQYF.

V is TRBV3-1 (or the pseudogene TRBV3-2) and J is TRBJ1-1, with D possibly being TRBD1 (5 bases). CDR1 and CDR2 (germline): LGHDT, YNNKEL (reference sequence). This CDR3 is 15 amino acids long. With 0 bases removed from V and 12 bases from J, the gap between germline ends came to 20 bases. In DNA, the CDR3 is TGTGCCAGCAGCCAAGATATGGGTGGGGTAGGGGAAACTTTCTTT. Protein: CASSQDMGGVGETFF.

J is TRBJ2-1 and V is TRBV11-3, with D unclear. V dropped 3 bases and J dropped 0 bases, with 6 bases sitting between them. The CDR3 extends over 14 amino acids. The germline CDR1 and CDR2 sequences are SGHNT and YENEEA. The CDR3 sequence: CASSFSSSYNEQFF. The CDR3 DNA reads TGTGCCAGCAGCTTCTCTAGCTCCTACAATGAGCAGTTCTTC.

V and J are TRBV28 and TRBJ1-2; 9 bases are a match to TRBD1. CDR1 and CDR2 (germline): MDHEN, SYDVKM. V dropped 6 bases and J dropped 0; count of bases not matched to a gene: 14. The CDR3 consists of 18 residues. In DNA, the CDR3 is TGTGCCAGCAGCCCGGGTTGGGGACAGGGACGACCTAACTATGGCTACACCTTC. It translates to CASSPGWGQGRPNYGYTF.

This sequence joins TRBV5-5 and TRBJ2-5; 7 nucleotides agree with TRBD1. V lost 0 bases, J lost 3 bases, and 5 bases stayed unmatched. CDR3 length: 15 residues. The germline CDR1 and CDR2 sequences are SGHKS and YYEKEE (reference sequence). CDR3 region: CASSLAGTAKETQYF. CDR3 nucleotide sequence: TGTGCCAGCAGCTTGGCCGGGACAGCGAAAGAGACCCAGTACTTC.

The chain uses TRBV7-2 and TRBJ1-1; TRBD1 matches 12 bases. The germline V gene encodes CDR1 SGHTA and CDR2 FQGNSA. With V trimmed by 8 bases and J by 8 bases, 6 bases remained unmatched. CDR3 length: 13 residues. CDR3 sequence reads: CASGGQGAVEAFF. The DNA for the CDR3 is TGTGCCAGCGGGGGACAGGGGGCGGTGGAAGCTTTCTTT.

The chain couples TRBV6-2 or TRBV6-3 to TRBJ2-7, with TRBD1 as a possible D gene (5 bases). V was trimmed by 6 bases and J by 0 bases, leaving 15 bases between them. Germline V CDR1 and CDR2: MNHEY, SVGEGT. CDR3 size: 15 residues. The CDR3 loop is CASSSTALSSYEQYF. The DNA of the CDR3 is TGTGCCAGCAGCTCGACAGCCCTGAGCTCCTACGAGCAGTACTTC.

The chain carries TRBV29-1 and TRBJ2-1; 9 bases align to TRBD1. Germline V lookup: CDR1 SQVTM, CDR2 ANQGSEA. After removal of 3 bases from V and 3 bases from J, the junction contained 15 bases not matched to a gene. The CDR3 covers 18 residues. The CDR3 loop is CSVESGGGPGQGYNEQFF. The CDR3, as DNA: TGCAGCGTTGAGTCCGGTGGTGGACCGGGACAGGGCTACAATGAGCAGTTCTTC.

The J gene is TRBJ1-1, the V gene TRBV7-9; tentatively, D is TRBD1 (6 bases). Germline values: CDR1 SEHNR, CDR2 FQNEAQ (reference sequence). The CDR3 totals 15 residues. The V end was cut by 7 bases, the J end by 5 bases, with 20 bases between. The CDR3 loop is CASKLGQQGPTEAFF. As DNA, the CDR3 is TGTGCCAGCAAGCTTGGTCAACAGGGACCGACTGAAGCTTTCTTT.

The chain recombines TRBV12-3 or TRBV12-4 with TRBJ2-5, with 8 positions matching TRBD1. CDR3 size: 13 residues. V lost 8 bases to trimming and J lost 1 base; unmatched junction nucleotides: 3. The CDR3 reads CASGDRGQETQYF. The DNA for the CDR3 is TGTGCCAGCGGAGACAGGGGCCAAGAGACCCAGTACTTC.

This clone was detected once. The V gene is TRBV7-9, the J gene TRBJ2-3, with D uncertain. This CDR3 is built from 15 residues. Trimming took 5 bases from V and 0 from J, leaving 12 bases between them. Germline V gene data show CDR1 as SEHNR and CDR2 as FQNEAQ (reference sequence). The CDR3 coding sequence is TGTGCCAGCAGCCTGGCACTACCCAGCACAGATACGCAGTATTTT. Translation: CASSLALPSTDTQYF. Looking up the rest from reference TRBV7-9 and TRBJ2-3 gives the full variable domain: DTGVSQNPRHKITKRGQNVTFRCDPISEHNRLYWYRQTLGQGPEFLTYFQNEAQLEKSRLLSDRFSAERPKGSFSTLEIQRTEQGDSAMYLCASSLALPSTDTQYFGPGTRLTVL.

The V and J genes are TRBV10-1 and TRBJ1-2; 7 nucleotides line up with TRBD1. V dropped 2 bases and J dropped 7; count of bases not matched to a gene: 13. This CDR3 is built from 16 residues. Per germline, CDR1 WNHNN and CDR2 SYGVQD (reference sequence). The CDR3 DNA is TGCGCCAGCAGTGAGAGAGGGGGCTCATTCGGGAGTGGCTACACCTTC. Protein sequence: CASSERGGSFGSGYTF.

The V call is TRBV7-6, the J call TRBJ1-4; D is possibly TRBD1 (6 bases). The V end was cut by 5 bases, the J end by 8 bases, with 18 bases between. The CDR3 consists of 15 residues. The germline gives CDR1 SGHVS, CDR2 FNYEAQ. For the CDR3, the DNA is TGTGCCAGCAGCCGACTGGACAGAAAGGGGGAAAAACTGTTTTTT. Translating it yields CASSRLDRKGEKLFF.

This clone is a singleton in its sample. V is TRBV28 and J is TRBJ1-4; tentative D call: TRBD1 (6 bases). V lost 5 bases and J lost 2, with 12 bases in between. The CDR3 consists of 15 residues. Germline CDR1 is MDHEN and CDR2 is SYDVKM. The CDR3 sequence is CASSPPGQTNEKLFF. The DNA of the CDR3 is TGTGCCAGCAGTCCCCCAGGACAGACTAATGAAAAACTGTTTTTT. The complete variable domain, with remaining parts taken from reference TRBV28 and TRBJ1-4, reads DVKVTQSSRYLVKRTGEKVFLECVQDMDHENMFWYRQDPGLGLRLIYFSYDVKMKEKGDIPEGYSVSREKKERFSLILESASTNQTSMYLCASSPPGQTNEKLFFGSGTQLSVL.

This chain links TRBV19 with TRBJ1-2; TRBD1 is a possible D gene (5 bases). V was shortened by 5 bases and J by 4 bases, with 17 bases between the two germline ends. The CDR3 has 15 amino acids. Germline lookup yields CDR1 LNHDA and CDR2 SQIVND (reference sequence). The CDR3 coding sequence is TGTGCCAGTAGTGAAACCGGGACGGGGGTCTATGGCTACACCTTC. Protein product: CASSETGTGVYGYTF.

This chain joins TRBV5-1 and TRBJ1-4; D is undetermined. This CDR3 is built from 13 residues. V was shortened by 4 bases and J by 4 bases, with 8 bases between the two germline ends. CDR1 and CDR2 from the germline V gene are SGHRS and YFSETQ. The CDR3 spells CASSPTGNEKLFF. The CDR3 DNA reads TGCGCCAGCAGCCCCACGGGTAATGAAAAACTGTTTTTT.

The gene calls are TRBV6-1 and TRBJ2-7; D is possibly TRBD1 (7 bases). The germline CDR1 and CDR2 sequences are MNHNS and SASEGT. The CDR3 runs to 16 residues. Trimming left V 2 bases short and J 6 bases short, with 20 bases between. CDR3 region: CASSEKGRGAFGEQYF. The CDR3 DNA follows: TGTGCCAGCAGTGAAAAGGGCAGGGGGGCGTTCGGCGAGCAGTACTTC.

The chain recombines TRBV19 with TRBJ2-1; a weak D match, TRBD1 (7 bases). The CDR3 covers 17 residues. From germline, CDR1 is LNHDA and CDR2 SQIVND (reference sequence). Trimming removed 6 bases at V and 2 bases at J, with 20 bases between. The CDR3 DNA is TGTGCCAGTAGCTTGCGGGACAGCTCTGCCCCCTACAATGAGCAGTTCTTC. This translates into CASSLRDSSAPYNEQFF.

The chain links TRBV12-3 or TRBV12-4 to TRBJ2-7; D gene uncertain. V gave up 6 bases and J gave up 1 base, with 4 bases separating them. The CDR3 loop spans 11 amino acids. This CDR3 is CASRQSYEQYF. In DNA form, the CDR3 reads TGTGCCAGCAGACAATCCTACGAGCAGTACTTC.

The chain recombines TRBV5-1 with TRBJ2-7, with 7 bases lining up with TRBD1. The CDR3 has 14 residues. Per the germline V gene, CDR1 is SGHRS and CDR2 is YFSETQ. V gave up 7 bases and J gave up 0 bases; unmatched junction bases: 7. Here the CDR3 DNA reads TGCGCCAGCCGCCTCTGGGACAGCTCCTACGAGCAGTACTTC. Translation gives CASRLWDSSYEQYF.